A single sample gave rise to the 10 T cell receptor beta chains below, sequenced in a study of early T cells in non-severe SARS-CoV-2 infection. Each CDR3 protein gets one entry after TCRdb re-called the 5' RACE reads with MiXCR. The sample has around 39,000 distinct CDR3 sequences; roughly 5% are singletons. The sample here was whole blood, taken at baseline. These TCRs come from an adult who was a healthcare worker with PCR-confirmed SARS-CoV-2 infection or an uninfected control (not recorded which).

For this clonotype: A much larger clone differs from this one at a single base, so this may be a read error. CDR3 amino acids: CASSWDGKNTGELFF. The CDR3 bases are TGTGCCAGCAGTTGGGACGGCAAGAACACCGGGGAGCTGTTTTTT. V usage is TRBV11-2 and J usage is TRBJ2-2; the D call may be TRBD1 or TRBD2 (5 bases each). The V gene lost 6 bases and the J gene lost 1 base, with 12 bases spanning the gap. The V gene's germline CDR1 is SGHAT and CDR2 FQNNGV. This CDR3 region has 15 residues. The variable domain in full, completed from reference TRBV11-2 and TRBJ2-2, reads EAGVAQSPRYKIIEKRQSVAFWCNPISGHATLYWYQQILGQGPKLLIQFQNNGVVDDSQLPKDRFSAERLKGVDSTLKIQPAKLEDSAVYLCASSWDGKNTGELFFGEGSRLTVL.

This clonotype was recorded at least ten times. The rearrangement joins TRBV7-2 to TRBJ2-5, with unresolved D. The germline V gene has CDR1 SGHTA and CDR2 FQGNSA. Trimming removed 4 bases at V and 5 bases at J, with 11 bases between. The CDR3 extends over 13 amino acids. Here the CDR3 DNA reads TGTGCCAGCAGCTCGTGGACCGCCGAGACCCAGTACTTC. Protein product: CASSSWTAETQYF.

This clonotype was counted many times. The rearrangement links TRBV7-9 to TRBJ1-2, with TRBD1 identical over 7 bases. Trimming cost V 8 bases and J 2 bases; bases outside gene matches: 20. Germline V gene lookup returns CDR1 SEHNR and CDR2 FQNEAQ (reference sequence). This CDR3 spans 18 amino acids. The CDR3 spells CASSLGPGTELTNYGYTF. CDR3 nucleotide sequence: TGTGCCAGCTCTCTCGGACCCGGGACAGAACTTACAAACTATGGCTACACCTTC.

This clonotype was observed many times. The chain is built from TRBV27 and TRBJ1-5, with D uncertain. V lost 6 bases, J lost 9 bases, and 12 bases lay in between. There are 12 residues in the CDR3. Germline lookup yields CDR1 MNHEY and CDR2 SMNVEV (reference sequence). The DNA for the CDR3 is TGTGCCAGCAGCCGACCAGGAGGGCCCCAGCATTTT. Translation: CASSRPGGPQHF.

This clonotype appeared many times. This sequence joins TRBV12-3 or TRBV12-4 and TRBJ2-3; 11 bases fit TRBD1. This CDR3 is 15 amino acids long. V was pared by 7 bases and J by 5 bases, with 8 bases of the junction left unmatched. DNA for the CDR3: TGTGCCAGCACTATGGACAGGGGGCAGATAGATACGCAGTATTTT. This sequence encodes CASTMDRGQIDTQYF.

This clonotype was detected ten times or more. V usage is TRBV12-3 or TRBV12-4 and J usage is TRBJ2-2; TRBD1 matches 7 bases. V shed 6 bases and J 4 bases; nucleotides not matched to a gene: 8. This CDR3 has 15 residues. CDR3 protein: CASRHRQGITGELFF. CDR3 nucleotide sequence: TGTGCCAGCAGACATAGACAGGGAATCACCGGGGAGCTGTTTTTT.

This clonotype was seen only a few times. The chain combines TRBV12-3 or TRBV12-4 with TRBJ2-1; unclear D gene. This CDR3 region has 17 residues. V was clipped by 6 bases and J by 0 bases, with 18 bases between them. The CDR3 loop reads CASSKVFTLISYNEQFF. CDR3 coding DNA: TGTGCCAGCAGCAAAGTATTTACTTTAATCTCCTACAATGAGCAGTTCTTC.

The table lists this clonotype with many counts. The rearrangement uses TRBV11-2 and TRBJ2-1; tentative D call: TRBD2 (5 bases). The CDR3 runs 16 residues. The germline V gene has CDR1 SGHAT and CDR2 FQNNGV. Trimming left V 2 bases short and J 6 bases short, with 17 bases between. Written as DNA, the CDR3 is TGTGCCAGCAGCTTATTACGTGGGAGAAGTCGCAATGAGCAGTTCTTC. Its translation is CASSLLRGRSRNEQFF.

The sample holds many counts of this clonotype. J is TRBJ1-1 and V is TRBV7-2; D is unclear. Trimming shortened V by 0 bases and J by 0 bases, and 17 bases separated the two germline ends. Germline CDR1 reads SGHTA; CDR2 reads FQGNSA. CDR3 length equals 18 residues. The CDR3 protein is CASSLAPVGYLMNTEAFF. Here the CDR3 DNA reads TGTGCCAGCAGCTTAGCACCGGTGGGTTACTTAATGAACACTGAAGCTTTCTTT.

In this sample, this clonotype turned up a few times. The chain combines TRBV11-2 with TRBJ2-6; D remains ambiguous. The length of the CDR3 is 15 residues. The germline V gene encodes CDR1 SGHAT and CDR2 FQNNGV. V was trimmed by 5 bases and J by 1 base, leaving 9 bases between them. CDR3 loop: CASSRTASGANVLTF. DNA of the CDR3: TGTGCCAGCAGCCGAACAGCGTCTGGGGCCAACGTCCTGACTTTC.